The next 5 T cell receptor beta chains were all read from a single sample in a study of T cells in Graves' hyperthyroidism and ophthalmopathy. Researchers amplified the TCR beta CDR3 regions from RNA transcripts. TCR CDR3 underwent first-round RT-PCR with the HTBI primer set. TCRdb re-called the multiplex PCR reads with MiXCR, one entry per CDR3 protein. The table shows about 480,000 distinct CDR3 sequences, with roughly 25% occurring only once. The sequenced sample was blood. These receptors all come from a woman aged 25-40 years with Graves' ophthalmopathy.

This clonotype showed up many times. The V gene is TRBV6-4, the J gene TRBJ1-1; tentatively, D is TRBD1 (6 bases). V dropped 3 bases and J dropped 4 bases, with 21 bases sitting between them. The CDR3 has 17 residues. The germline V gene has CDR1 MRHNA and CDR2 SNTAGT. The CDR3 loop is CASSDLPRLGAPTEAFF. CDR3 coding DNA: TGTGCCAGCAGTGATCTCCCCCGGCTGGGGGCGCCCACTGAAGCTTTCTTT.

This chain joins TRBV28 and TRBJ2-7; TRBD2 agrees at 7 bases. V gave up 3 bases and J gave up 3 bases; unmatched junction bases: 5. Germline V gene sequence: CDR1 MDHEN, CDR2 SYDVKM. The CDR3 covers 14 residues. CDR3 DNA sequence: TGTGCCAGCAGTTTCGCGGGGGAAGGCTACGAGCAGTACTTC. Translating gives CASSFAGEGYEQYF.

The CDR3 sequence is CASSYMGQGYEQYF. The CDR3 region has the DNA TGTGCCAGCAGTTATATGGGCCAGGGATACGAGCAGTACTTC. The rearrangement joins TRBV6-5 to TRBJ2-7; TRBD1 might be the D (5 bases). The CDR3 is made up of 14 amino acids. With 3 bases removed from V and 4 bases from J, the gap between germline ends came to 13 bases. The germline CDR1 and CDR2 sequences are MNHEY and SVGAGI.

This clonotype occurred many times. The genes are TRBV30 and TRBJ1-2; perhaps TRBD1 as D (6 bases). CDR3 size: 16 residues. V was trimmed by 3 bases and J by 8 bases, leaving 25 bases between them. Looked up from germline, CDR1 is GTSNPN and CDR2 is SVGIG (reference sequence). The chain's CDR3 is CAWRGRGPYRQYGYTF. CDR3 coding DNA: TGTGCCTGGAGAGGCAGGGGCCCCTACCGTCAGTACGGCTACACCTTC.

This clonotype was counted many times. The rearrangement uses TRBV10-3 and TRBJ1-3; D not resolved. This CDR3 is built from 14 residues. Germline lookup yields CDR1 ENHRY and CDR2 SYGVKD. V was pared by 3 bases and J by 0 bases, with 6 bases between. The CDR3 sequence is CAISDSNSGNTIYF. DNA for the CDR3: TGTGCCATCAGTGACAGCAACTCTGGAAACACCATATATTTT.